The 14 T cell receptor beta chains reported below all come from one sample, sequenced in a study of control samples from healthy donors and cancer patients. Clones were sequenced by immunoSEQ multiplex PCR, and TCRdb holds only the in-frame ones, with some missing. This repertoire shows just over 50,000 clones, around nine tenths found once; its top ten account for around two fifths. Sequencing used PBMCs. Source of these receptors: a man aged 45-60 years with head and neck cancer.

The rearrangement uses TRBV5-5 and TRBJ2-7; 9 nucleotides line up with TRBD1. The CDR3 sequence is 15 residues long. With V trimmed by 3 bases and J by 0 bases, 4 bases remained unmatched. Looked up from germline, CDR1 is SGHKS and CDR2 is YYEKEE (reference sequence). The CDR3 loop reads CASSSPDRGSYEQYF. The CDR3 DNA follows: TGTGCCAGCAGCTCCCCGGACAGGGGCTCCTACGAGCAGTACTTC.

The chain links TRBV2 to TRBJ1-2; D perhaps matches TRBD1 (5 bases). V was clipped by 1 base and J by 2 bases, with 8 bases between them. This CDR3 has 14 amino acids. Germline V gene sequence: CDR1 SNHLY, CDR2 FYNNEI. The CDR3 DNA sequence: TGTGCCAGCAGTGAAGGGAGACAGAACTATGGCTACACCTTC. This encodes CASSEGRQNYGYTF. Supplemented by reference TRBV2 and TRBJ1-2, the full variable domain reads EPEVTQTPSHQVTQMGQEVILRCVPISNHLYFYWYRQILGQKVEFLVSFYNNEISEKSEIFDDQFSVERPDGSNFTLKIRSTKLEDSAMYFCASSEGRQNYGYTFGSGTRLTVV.

The chain is built from TRBV15 and TRBJ1-2; the D is unclear. V lost 3 bases and J 4 bases, leaving 12 bases between the germline ends. Germline assignment: CDR1 LNHNV and CDR2 YYDKDF (reference sequence). The CDR3 spans 14 residues. The CDR3 DNA reads as TGTGCCACCAGCAGTTTGGGCCAGCCCTATGGCTACACCTTC. Amino acids: CATSSLGQPYGYTF.

The chain is built from TRBV19 and TRBJ2-7; 10 bases are shared with TRBD2. This CDR3 region has 17 residues. Germline CDR1 is LNHDA and CDR2 is SQIVND (reference sequence). The J segment lost 6 bases and the V segment lost 7 bases, leaving 18 bases of the junction unmatched. The CDR3 bases are TGTGCCAGTACCCCCAGGGGCCTAGCGGGGGACCTAGCCGAGCAGTACTTC. This encodes CASTPRGLAGDLAEQYF.

CDR3 in amino acids: CASSYTGVTGELFF. The DNA of the CDR3 is TGTGCCAGCAGCTACACAGGTGTCACCGGGGAGCTGTTTTTT. V usage is TRBV28 and J usage is TRBJ2-2, with a weak D call TRBD1 (5 bases). The CDR3 consists of 14 residues. Trimming removed 6 bases at V and 4 bases at J, with 12 bases between. Germline CDR1 is MDHEN and CDR2 is SYDVKM.

V is TRBV11-2 and J is TRBJ2-2, with TRBD1 identical over 9 bases. The germline CDR1 and CDR2 sequences are SGHAT and FQNNGV. The CDR3 contains 17 residues. The V and J ends lost 5 bases and 4 bases, in that order; junction bases with no gene match: 11. As DNA, the CDR3 is TGTGCCAGCAGCATGGAGCCTGGGACAGGGCCCACCGGGGAGCTGTTTTTT. Protein: CASSMEPGTGPTGELFF.

The rearrangement joins TRBV11-2 to TRBJ2-7; D ambiguous. The CDR3 runs to 15 residues. Germline loops: CDR1 SGHAT, CDR2 FQNNGV. V lost 2 bases and J lost 1, with 12 bases in between. The chain's CDR3 is CASSLRILTSYEQYF. The DNA of the CDR3 is TGTGCCAGCAGCTTACGGATACTAACGTCCTACGAGCAGTACTTC.

The chain links TRBV7-2 to TRBJ1-2; 7 positions agree with TRBD1. Germline V gene sequence: CDR1 SGHTA, CDR2 FQGNSA. CDR3 length: 16 residues. Trimming took 5 bases from V and 8 from J; bases not matched to a gene: 17. The CDR3 region is CASSPWGTDWRGGYTF. In DNA form, the CDR3 reads TGTGCCAGCAGCCCTTGGGGGACAGACTGGCGGGGCGGCTACACCTTC. The complete variable domain, with remaining parts taken from reference TRBV7-2 and TRBJ1-2, reads GAGVSQSPSNKVTEKGKDVELRCDPISGHTALYWYRQSLGQGLEFLIYFQGNSAPDKSGLPSDRFSAERTGGSVSTLTIQRTQQEDSAVYLCASSPWGTDWRGGYTFGSGTRLTVV.

As DNA, the CDR3 is TGTGCCAGCAGTACACCGACAGGGGGCTCGAATTCACCCCTCCACTTT. Amino acid sequence: CASSTPTGGSNSPLHF. The V and J genes are TRBV28 and TRBJ1-6; 10 positions match TRBD1. Germline V gene lookup returns CDR1 MDHEN and CDR2 SYDVKM. The CDR3 contains 16 residues. With V trimmed by 5 bases and J by 7 bases, 8 bases remained unmatched.

This clone occurred a few times. Relative to the germline gene, one junction end is altered; a read error may explain this. V and J are TRBV5-4 and TRBJ2-7, with TRBD2 as a possible D gene (5 bases). Germline assignment: CDR1 SGHNT and CDR2 YYREEE (reference sequence). This CDR3 spans 13 amino acids. CDR3 nucleotide sequence: TGTGCCACCAGCTTGAGGGCGGTCCACGAGCAGTACTTC. Translated, it gives CATSLRAVHEQYF.

The chain carries TRBV12-3 or TRBV12-4 and TRBJ2-1; D gene uncertain. Trimming left V 5 bases short and J 6 bases short, with 5 bases between. The CDR3 sequence is 11 residues long. The CDR3 sequence: CASSPRNEQFF. CDR3 sequence (DNA): TGTGCCAGCAGTCCCCGCAATGAGCAGTTCTTC.

This clone was recorded once. The gene calls are TRBV19 and TRBJ2-6; 7 nucleotides line up with TRBD1. Trimming took 4 bases from V and 3 from J; bases not matched to a gene: 12. Germline CDR1 LNHDA, CDR2 SQIVND (reference sequence). The CDR3 runs 18 residues. CDR3: CASSTGTVTTLGANVLTF. The CDR3 DNA reads TGTGCCAGTAGTACGGGGACAGTCACAACCCTTGGGGCCAACGTCCTGACTTTC.

The rearrangement joins TRBV6-1 to TRBJ2-4; D uncertain. Germline CDR1 and CDR2: MNHNS and SASEGT. The ends were cut back, 2 bases at V and 5 bases at J, with 13 bases in the middle. This CDR3 is built from 15 residues. In DNA, the CDR3 is TGTGCCAGCAGTGAATCGTGGGTCGCCCAAAACATTCAGTACTTC. This sequence encodes CASSESWVAQNIQYF.

The J gene is TRBJ1-6, the V gene TRBV6-6; D not resolved. CDR1 and CDR2 (germline): MNHNY, SVGAGI (reference sequence). This CDR3 is 16 amino acids long. V was trimmed by 8 bases and J by 8 bases, leaving 22 bases between them. The CDR3 region is CASAKRTGPGDSPLHF. For the CDR3, the DNA is TGTGCCAGCGCGAAACGTACCGGGCCCGGGGATTCACCCCTCCACTTT.